Presented here are 19 T cell receptor beta chains from one specimen sequenced in a study of long-term antiretroviral therapy in people with HIV. With survey level as its setting, the immunoSEQ assay was v3.0. TCRdb's copy holds only in-frame clones and misses some; the assay was immunoSEQ multiplex PCR. Of roughly 16,000 clones listed, about 86% are singletons. The sequencing used unsorted PBMCs, collected 2.2 to 2.4 years before starting antiretroviral therapy. The receptors come from a woman aged 30 to 39 with HIV.

The CDR3 here is CASSPRRATGTYEQYF. The CDR3 DNA reads TGCGCCAGCAGCCCACGACGTGCGACAGGGACTTACGAGCAGTACTTC. V usage is TRBV4-1 and J usage is TRBJ2-7, with D perhaps matching TRBD1 (7 bases). CDR1 is MGHRA and CDR2 is YSYEKL in the germline V gene. The ends were cut back, 4 bases at V and 4 bases at J, with 20 bases in the middle. This CDR3 spans 16 amino acids.

Notes on this clone: This CDR3 is also generated by other DNA sequences in the sample. V gene TRBV19 combines with J gene TRBJ2-7, with 8 bases fitting TRBD1. Germline CDR1 LNHDA, CDR2 SQIVND (reference sequence). V trimming: 3 bases; J trimming: 0 bases; junction bases outside the gene matches: 1. There are 14 residues in the CDR3. CDR3 nucleotide sequence: TGTGCCAGTAGTATTGGGACAGGCTCCTACGAGCAGTACTTC. Protein: CASSIGTGSYEQYF.

The rearrangement uses TRBV6-5 and TRBJ1-6, with D tentatively TRBD1 (6 bases). Germline V gene sequence: CDR1 MNHEY, CDR2 SVGAGI. V dropped 2 bases and J dropped 3 bases, with 11 bases sitting between them. This CDR3 has 16 amino acids. The CDR3 bases are TGTGCCAGCAGTTACAAGGGGGGTCTCTATAATTCACCCCTCCACTTT. It specifies CASSYKGGLYNSPLHF.

V is TRBV4-3 and J is TRBJ2-1; 7 positions match TRBD2. The germline V gene has CDR1 LGHNA and CDR2 YSLEER. Losses at the gene ends were 0 bases for V and 6 bases for J; bases not matched to a gene: 20. This CDR3 is built from 20 residues. The CDR3 is CASSQERREETSDFPNEQFF. The DNA of the CDR3 is TGCGCCAGCAGCCAAGAGAGAAGAGAAGAAACTAGCGATTTCCCCAATGAGCAGTTCTTC.

The chain has TRBV30 and TRBJ2-3; 8 positions match TRBD2. This CDR3 comprises 15 residues. Trimming cost V 1 base and J 0 bases; bases outside gene matches: 3. Germline assignment: CDR1 GTSNPN and CDR2 SVGIG (reference sequence). The CDR3 sequence is CAWSAKRGSTDTQYF. In nucleotides, the CDR3 is TGTGCCTGGAGTGCTAAGCGGGGGAGCACAGATACGCAGTATTTT.

The V gene is TRBV4-1, the J gene TRBJ2-2; 8 nucleotides align to TRBD2. V gave up 1 base and J gave up 6 bases; unmatched junction bases: 7. Germline assignment: CDR1 MGHRA and CDR2 YSYEKL. The CDR3 spans 16 residues. This CDR3 reads CASSQVNRAGAGELFF. The CDR3, as DNA: TGCGCCAGCAGCCAAGTTAATCGAGCGGGGGCCGGGGAGCTGTTTTTT.

The rearrangement uses TRBV18 and TRBJ1-1; 10 bases match TRBD1. V lost 6 bases, J lost 3 bases, and 1 base stayed unmatched. Germline V gene lookup returns CDR1 KGHSH and CDR2 LQKENI. This CDR3 has 13 amino acids. The DNA for the CDR3 is TGTGCCAGCTCCGGACAGGGGGACACTGAAGCTTTCTTT. Protein product: CASSGQGDTEAFF.

The chain employs TRBV19 and TRBJ1-2; the D gene is possibly TRBD1 (6 bases). The V and J ends lost 5 bases and 6 bases respectively, with 19 bases between them. In germline, CDR1 is LNHDA, CDR2 SQIVND (reference sequence). There are 15 residues in the CDR3. The DNA for the CDR3 is TGTGCCAGTAGTCCCGGAAGACAGGCCCAGAATGGCTACACCTTC. It specifies CASSPGRQAQNGYTF. The full variable domain, its missing parts supplied by reference TRBV19 and TRBJ1-2, is DGGITQSPKYLFRKEGQNVTLSCEQNLNHDAMYWYRQDPGQGLRLIYYSQIVNDFQKGDIAEGYSVSREKKESFPLTVTSAQKNPTAFYLCASSPGRQAQNGYTFGSGTRLTVV.

This clone appeared once. The rearrangement links TRBV2 to TRBJ1-1, with a tentative D call TRBD1 (5 bases). V was clipped by 6 bases and J by 4 bases, with 18 bases between them. In germline, CDR1 is SNHLY, CDR2 FYNNEI. The CDR3 runs 15 residues. The CDR3 nucleotides are TGTGCCAGCAGGATGGGGACTACGGGGCCCACTGAAGCTTTCTTT. Its translation: CASRMGTTGPTEAFF.

V usage is TRBV18 and J usage is TRBJ2-3, with 8 bases identical to TRBD2. The CDR3 has 15 residues. After removal of 1 base from V and 1 base from J, the junction contained 1 base not matched to a gene. CDR1 and CDR2 (germline): KGHSH, LQKENI. CDR3: CASSPRRGGTDTQYF. The CDR3 nucleotides read TGTGCCAGCTCACCACGGCGGGGGGGCACAGATACGCAGTATTTT.

This clone occurred a few times. The chain has TRBV9 and TRBJ1-2; tentatively, D is TRBD1 (5 bases). Germline values: CDR1 SGDLS, CDR2 YYNGEE. V lost 3 bases and J 9 bases, leaving 9 bases between the germline ends. The CDR3 contains 11 residues. The CDR3 DNA follows: TGTGCCAGCAGCGCGCAGGGCCGCTACACCTTC. It translates to CASSAQGRYTF.

The J gene is TRBJ1-2, the V gene TRBV6-6, with 9 bases aligning to TRBD1. The CDR3 loop spans 14 amino acids. Trimming took 6 bases from V and 6 from J; bases not matched to a gene: 8. The germline CDR1 and CDR2 sequences are MNHNY and SVGAGI (reference sequence). The CDR3 DNA follows: TGTGCCAGCAGCACAGGGGGCGCTTTCAATGGCTACACCTTC. Residues: CASSTGGAFNGYTF.

The chain uses TRBV6-1 and TRBJ1-2; 7 positions agree with TRBD1. The J segment lost 8 bases and the V segment lost 0 bases, leaving 6 bases of the junction unmatched. The CDR3 consists of 14 residues. Germline loops: CDR1 MNHNS, CDR2 SASEGT. The DNA for the CDR3 is TGTGCCAGCAGTGAAGCGCCGACAGGGAAGGGCTACACCTTC. Its translation is CASSEAPTGKGYTF.

This clone has just one count. The rearrangement links TRBV19 to TRBJ1-4, with 7 bases fitting TRBD1. Germline V lookup: CDR1 LNHDA, CDR2 SQIVND (reference sequence). J gave up 7 bases and V 6 bases, and 5 bases lay outside the gene matches. CDR3 length equals 13 residues. The CDR3: CASSAGQLEKLFF. The CDR3 DNA sequence: TGTGCCAGTAGCGCGGGACAGCTTGAAAAACTGTTTTTT.

The chain is built from TRBV15 and TRBJ2-5; 14 nucleotides match TRBD2. The CDR3 length is 16 residues. Germline trimming cut 1 base from V and 3 bases from J; bases unmatched to any gene: 1. The V gene's germline CDR1 is LNHNV and CDR2 YYDKDF (reference sequence). The CDR3 DNA reads as TGTGCCACCAGCAGAGGACTAGCGGGGGGGGAAGAGACCCAGTACTTC. Its protein is CATSRGLAGGEETQYF. The full variable domain, its missing parts supplied by reference TRBV15 and TRBJ2-5, is DAMVIQNPRYQVTQFGKPVTLSCSQTLNHNVMYWYQQKSSQAPKLLFHYYDKDFNNEADTPDNFQSRRPNTSFCFLDIRSPGLGDTAMYLCATSRGLAGGEETQYFGPGTRLLVL.

The J gene is TRBJ2-2, the V gene TRBV6-1; D gene uncertain. The V end was cut by 6 bases, the J end by 6 bases, with 8 bases between. This CDR3 is 12 amino acids long. Germline V gene sequence: CDR1 MNHNS, CDR2 SASEGT. The CDR3 loop reads CASRSGAGELFF. In DNA form, the CDR3 reads TGTGCCAGCAGGTCTGGCGCCGGGGAGCTGTTTTTT.

The V and J genes are TRBV4-3 and TRBJ2-1; 7 bases match TRBD1. Germline loops: CDR1 LGHNA, CDR2 YSLEER. The CDR3 loop spans 15 amino acids. The V and J ends lost 6 bases and 9 bases, in that order; junction bases with no gene match: 14. The CDR3 bases are TGCGCCAGCAGTGGACAGGTTGATAATCCAGCTGAGCAGTTCTTC. This gives the protein CASSGQVDNPAEQFF.

This sequence joins TRBV19 and TRBJ1-2; D gene uncertain. The CDR3 contains 14 residues. Trimming left V 4 bases short and J 4 bases short, with 13 bases between. The germline V gene has CDR1 LNHDA and CDR2 SQIVND (reference sequence). Here the CDR3 DNA reads TGTGCCAGTAGTAAAAACCCTAACATCTATGGCTACACCTTC. It translates to CASSKNPNIYGYTF. Full variable domain (outside the CDR3, taken from reference TRBV19 and TRBJ1-2): DGGITQSPKYLFRKEGQNVTLSCEQNLNHDAMYWYRQDPGQGLRLIYYSQIVNDFQKGDIAEGYSVSREKKESFPLTVTSAQKNPTAFYLCASSKNPNIYGYTFGSGTRLTVV.

The gene calls are TRBV2 and TRBJ2-1; 8 bases fit TRBD1. The junction had 3 bases not matched to a gene; V was cut back by 2 bases and J by 6 bases. Looked up from germline, CDR1 is SNHLY and CDR2 is FYNNEI. This CDR3 comprises 14 residues. Here the CDR3 DNA reads TGTGCCAGCAGTGAACGACAGGGGACCAATGAGCAGTTCTTC. It specifies CASSERQGTNEQFF.